A single sample is the source of the 23 T cell receptor beta chains below, sequenced in a study of shared clonotypes between healthy human individuals. Generated by immunoSEQ multiplex PCR, the TCRdb table keeps only in-frame clones and is missing some. The sample comprises 2 million to 2.5 million clones, approximately 90% of which are singletons, and more than 0.35% rests with the top ten. The specimen was naive CD4+ T cells from PBMCs. As to subset: CD45RA+ positively selected. Receptor source: a young man in good health. Some clones in this sample may be carry-over from other donors' samples.

The chain uses TRBV20-1 and TRBJ1-2; D is uncertain. V shed 4 bases and J shed 1 base, with 4 bases lying between them. There are 11 residues in the CDR3. Germline-derived CDR1 and CDR2 are DFQATT and SNEGSKA (reference sequence). CDR3 coding DNA: TGCAGTGCTACACTTAACTATGGCTACACCTTC. Translation: CSATLNYGYTF.

This chain connects TRBV9 to TRBJ2-1, with 12 bases that match TRBD2. Germline CDR1 and CDR2: SGDLS and YYNGEE. V trimming: 3 bases; J trimming: 4 bases; junction bases outside the gene matches: 2. This CDR3 is 15 amino acids long. The CDR3 loop is CASSATSGRYNEQFF. The CDR3 coding sequence is TGTGCCAGCAGCGCGACTAGCGGGAGATACAATGAGCAGTTCTTC.

The rearrangement joins TRBV4-1 to TRBJ2-7; TRBD1 matches at 8 bases. The germline gives CDR1 MGHRA, CDR2 YSYEKL. The J segment lost 7 bases and the V segment lost 1 base, leaving 6 bases of the junction unmatched. This CDR3 contains 14 residues. The CDR3 loop reads CASSQAQTGGEQYF. DNA for the CDR3: TGCGCCAGCAGCCAAGCTCAAACAGGGGGAGAGCAGTACTTC.

The chain links TRBV19 to TRBJ1-1; the D gene is possibly TRBD1 (5 bases). Germline assignment: CDR1 LNHDA and CDR2 SQIVND (reference sequence). The ends were cut back, 3 bases at V and 0 bases at J, with 8 bases in the middle. The CDR3 runs 14 residues. In nucleotides, the CDR3 is TGTGCCAGTAGTATGCCAGGGATGAACACTGAAGCTTTCTTT. Encoded protein: CASSMPGMNTEAFF.

The chain couples TRBV7-9 to TRBJ2-5, with D unclear. Trimming left V 6 bases short and J 5 bases short, with 22 bases between. The CDR3 has 16 amino acids. The germline V gene has CDR1 SEHNR and CDR2 FQNEAQ (reference sequence). In DNA form, the CDR3 reads TGTGCCAGCAGGCCGTTTCGCCTAACGTCCCTTGAGACCCAGTACTTC. It encodes CASRPFRLTSLETQYF. Full variable domain (outside the CDR3, taken from reference TRBV7-9 and TRBJ2-5): DTGVSQNPRHKITKRGQNVTFRCDPISEHNRLYWYRQTLGQGPEFLTYFQNEAQLEKSRLLSDRFSAERPKGSFSTLEIQRTEQGDSAMYLCASRPFRLTSLETQYFGPGTRLLVL.

The chain combines TRBV12-5 with TRBJ2-1; D gene uncertain. Germline assignment: CDR1 LGHNT and CDR2 FRNRAP. V lost 1 base and J 9 bases, leaving 10 bases between the germline ends. This CDR3 comprises 13 residues. The CDR3 DNA sequence: TGTGCTAGTGGTTTGGGAACATACGGTGAGCAGTTCTTC. Translated: CASGLGTYGEQFF.

The V gene is TRBV10-3, the J gene TRBJ2-7; the match to TRBD2 covers 8 bases. The CDR3 consists of 14 residues. After removal of 5 bases from V and 4 bases from J, the junction contained 7 bases not matched to a gene. Germline assignment: CDR1 ENHRY and CDR2 SYGVKD. The CDR3 reads CAISNSGIVYEQYF. The CDR3 DNA follows: TGTGCCATCAGTAATAGCGGGATAGTATACGAGCAGTACTTC.

Worth noting for this clone: This same CDR3 is encoded by further DNA sequences in the sample. The chain uses TRBV28 and TRBJ2-3; 7 bases fit TRBD2. Germline V CDR1 and CDR2: MDHEN, SYDVKM. V shed 5 bases and J 3 bases; nucleotides not matched to a gene: 8. This CDR3 is built from 15 residues. The CDR3 sequence: CASSPAGGRTDTQYF. The CDR3 nucleotides are TGTGCCAGCAGTCCCGCGGGCGGGAGAACAGATACGCAGTATTTT.

V usage is TRBV5-1 and J usage is TRBJ2-3; D not certain. The CDR3 is 15 amino acids. The V gene's germline CDR1 is SGHRS and CDR2 YFSETQ. Trimming removed 2 bases at V and 2 bases at J, with 12 bases between. DNA of the CDR3: TGCGCCAGCAGCTTCAGGCCCCCCGTCACAGATACGCAGTATTTT. It yields the protein CASSFRPPVTDTQYF.

This chain connects TRBV4-1 to TRBJ2-2; D possibly uses TRBD1 or TRBD2 (5 bases each). With 0 bases removed from V and 2 bases from J, the gap between germline ends came to 19 bases. CDR3 length: 19 amino acids. The germline CDR1 and CDR2 sequences are MGHRA and YSYEKL. CDR3 DNA: TGCGCCAGCAGCCAAGAAAGGGGCGCTGGGACCTCAAACACCGGGGAGCTGTTTTTT. Translated: CASSQERGAGTSNTGELFF.

The chain combines TRBV6-1 with TRBJ2-5, with TRBD2 matching 7 bases. The CDR3 covers 11 residues. Germline-derived CDR1 and CDR2 are MNHNS and SASEGT. The CDR3 here is CLGGKQETQYF. As DNA, the CDR3 is TGTTTGGGAGGGAAACAAGAGACCCAGTACTTC.

The chain combines TRBV6-7 with TRBJ2-1; 7 positions agree with TRBD2. TRBV6-7 is an open reading frame whose function is uncertain. Trimming took 2 bases from V and 5 from J; bases not matched to a gene: 12. This CDR3 has 17 residues. The CDR3 coding sequence is TGTGCCAGCAGTTACCGCGCTCCATTGGCGGGGGACAATGAGCAGTTCTTC. It is translated as CASSYRAPLAGDNEQFF.

The J gene is TRBJ1-2, the V gene TRBV11-2, with 7 bases identical to TRBD1. Germline values: CDR1 SGHAT, CDR2 FQNNGV. The ends lost 0 bases at V and 4 bases at J; junction bases unmatched: 8. The CDR3 is made up of 16 amino acids. CDR3 nucleotides: TGTGCCAGCAGCTTAGATCAAGGGACAGCCCGCTATGGCTACACCTTC. Its protein is CASSLDQGTARYGYTF.

The V gene is TRBV28, the J gene TRBJ2-7; a possible D gene is TRBD1 (5 bases). Deletions cut 6 bases from V and 6 bases from J, with 18 bases between. Germline assignment: CDR1 MDHEN and CDR2 SYDVKM. The CDR3 covers 14 residues. For the CDR3, the DNA is TGTGCCAGCAGGCCGACCCACAGGTCTGGCGAGCAGTACTTC. The encoded protein is CASRPTHRSGEQYF. Full variable domain (rest looked up from reference TRBV28 and TRBJ2-7): DVKVTQSSRYLVKRTGEKVFLECVQDMDHENMFWYRQDPGLGLRLIYFSYDVKMKEKGDIPEGYSVSREKKERFSLILESASTNQTSMYLCASRPTHRSGEQYFGPGTRLTVT.

The V and J genes are TRBV5-5 and TRBJ2-2; 9 bases fit TRBD1. The CDR3 totals 16 residues. V lost 5 bases, J lost 1 base, and 6 bases stayed unmatched. The germline CDR1 and CDR2 sequences are SGHKS and YYEKEE (reference sequence). The CDR3 nucleotides are TGTGCCAGCAGTCCAACAGGGGGCCTGAACACCGGGGAGCTGTTTTTT. This encodes CASSPTGGLNTGELFF. Full variable domain (missing parts from reference TRBV5-5 and TRBJ2-2): DAGVTQSPTHLIKTRGQQVTLRCSPISGHKSVSWYQQVLGQGPQFIFQYYEKEERGRGNFPDRFSARQFPNYSSELNVNALLLGDSALYLCASSPTGGLNTGELFFGEGSRLTVL.

The chain recombines TRBV5-1 with TRBJ2-2; D ambiguous. The V end was cut by 2 bases, the J end by 1 base, with 9 bases between. Germline V CDR1 and CDR2: SGHRS, YFSETQ. This CDR3 comprises 15 residues. The CDR3 reads CASSFNRLNTGELFF. CDR3 sequence (DNA): TGCGCCAGCAGCTTTAACCGTTTGAACACCGGGGAGCTGTTTTTT.

The J gene is TRBJ2-7, the V gene TRBV6-5; D remains ambiguous. This CDR3 region has 15 residues. The germline V and J ends were trimmed by 0 bases and 2 bases, with 11 bases remaining between them. Germline CDR1 reads MNHEY; CDR2 reads SVGAGI. CDR3 region: CASSYSGSLAYEQYF. CDR3 nucleotide sequence: TGTGCCAGCAGTTACTCTGGCAGCTTGGCCTACGAGCAGTACTTC.

This chain links TRBV15 with TRBJ2-7, with 13 nucleotides matching TRBD2. The ends lost 3 bases at V and 1 base at J; junction bases unmatched: 9. Germline-derived CDR1 and CDR2 are LNHNV and YYDKDF (reference sequence). The CDR3 has 18 residues. The CDR3 DNA reads TGTGCCACCAGCAGGGGACTAGCGGGATTAAAGGGGTCCTACGAGCAGTACTTC. Translated, it gives CATSRGLAGLKGSYEQYF.

V gene TRBV18 combines with J gene TRBJ2-5; TRBD2 aligns across 7 bases. The CDR3 covers 14 residues. V lost 5 bases, J lost 0 bases, and 3 bases stayed unmatched. Germline V gives CDR1 KGHSH, CDR2 LQKENI. CDR3 sequence reads: CASSITSDQETQYF. Here the CDR3 DNA reads TGTGCCAGCTCAATAACTAGCGACCAAGAGACCCAGTACTTC.

This chain links TRBV6-5 with TRBJ2-3, with 8 bases that match TRBD2. The J segment lost 0 bases and the V segment lost 10 bases, leaving 6 bases of the junction unmatched. The CDR3 has 14 residues. Germline V gene data show CDR1 as MNHEY and CDR2 as SVGAGI. The CDR3 loop is CATRLALSTDTQYF. For the CDR3, the DNA is TGTGCCACACGACTAGCGCTAAGCACAGATACGCAGTATTTT.

The rearrangement uses TRBV28 and TRBJ1-2; TRBD1 agrees at 8 bases. This CDR3 has 15 residues. Germline CDR1 is MDHEN and CDR2 is SYDVKM. Trimming cost V 5 bases and J 8 bases; bases outside gene matches: 13. CDR3 protein: CASSAITTGAGGYTF. CDR3 nucleotide sequence: TGTGCCAGCAGTGCTATAACGACAGGGGCTGGGGGCTACACCTTC.

This rearrangement joins TRBV4-1 to TRBJ1-5, with D uncertain. V was shortened by 0 bases and J by 5 bases, with 17 bases between the two germline ends. The CDR3 has 17 amino acids. CDR1 is MGHRA, CDR2 YSYEKL, per germline. The CDR3: CASSQDGGGVIYQPQHF. CDR3 in DNA: TGCGCCAGCAGCCAAGATGGCGGAGGAGTGATCTATCAGCCCCAGCATTTT.

V and J are TRBV7-3 and TRBJ1-2; TRBD1 aligns across 9 bases. This CDR3 contains 15 residues. CDR1 is SGHTA, CDR2 FQGTGA, per germline. Trimming removed 2 bases from V and 7 bases from J; junction bases left unmatched: 8. The CDR3 here is CASSLGDRETFGYTF. The CDR3 coding sequence is TGTGCCAGCAGCTTAGGGGACAGGGAGACGTTTGGCTACACCTTC.